Following are 8 T cell receptor beta chains from one sample sequenced in a study of blood T cell repertoires in COVID-19. Assay used: immunoSEQ multiplex PCR; TCRdb lists only in-frame clones, some missing. The table shows about 74,000 clones, with around 90% occurring only once. Sequencing was carried out using peripheral blood. All receptors derive from a middle-aged man with acute or convalescent COVID-19.

V usage is TRBV15 and J usage is TRBJ2-1; 13 nucleotides align to TRBD2. From germline, CDR1 is LNHNV and CDR2 YYDKDF (reference sequence). With 1 base clipped from V and 10 bases from J, the junction kept 10 bases outside the gene matches. The CDR3 runs 17 residues. In nucleotides, the CDR3 is TGTGCCACCAGCAGAGCCCGGACTAGCGGGAGTTTTGGAGAGCAGTTCTTC. This encodes CATSRARTSGSFGEQFF.

This clone showed up just once. This chain uses TRBV25-1 with TRBJ1-3, with D uncertain. The germline gives CDR1 MGHDK, CDR2 SYGVNS. The V and J ends lost 2 bases and 3 bases respectively, with 8 bases between them. The CDR3 is made up of 14 amino acids. The CDR3: CASSEAGGGNTIYF. DNA for the CDR3: TGTGCCAGCAGTGAAGCAGGTGGTGGAAACACCATATATTTT.

The gene calls are TRBV28 and TRBJ1-2; a possible D gene is TRBD1 (6 bases). The germline V gene encodes CDR1 MDHEN and CDR2 SYDVKM. The CDR3 length is 16 residues. V was clipped by 1 base and J by 4 bases, with 16 bases between them. The CDR3 DNA reads TGTGCCAGCAGTTTATCGACCCATGGGGGCGCCTATGGCTACACCTTC. Protein product: CASSLSTHGGAYGYTF.

The chain carries TRBV7-9 and TRBJ1-4; 9 nucleotides agree with TRBD1. CDR1 is SEHNR and CDR2 is FQNEAQ in the germline V gene (reference sequence). The CDR3 has 16 amino acids. With 5 bases clipped from V and 7 bases from J, the junction kept 11 bases outside the gene matches. The DNA of the CDR3 is TGTGCCAGCAGCCCATTAACAGGGGGCAGAGGTGAAAAACTGTTTTTT. Amino acids: CASSPLTGGRGEKLFF.

This CDR3 reads CASSHHGLADNTGELFF. CDR3 nucleotide sequence: TGTGCCAGCAGCCACCACGGACTAGCGGACAACACCGGGGAGCTGTTTTTT. The chain joins TRBV11-2 to TRBJ2-2, with TRBD2 matching 10 bases. After removal of 5 bases from V and 2 bases from J, the junction contained 8 bases not matched to a gene. The CDR3 is 17 amino acids. The germline CDR1 and CDR2 sequences are SGHAT and FQNNGV. Based on the CDR3 plus reference TRBV11-2 and TRBJ2-2, the full variable domain is EAGVAQSPRYKIIEKRQSVAFWCNPISGHATLYWYQQILGQGPKLLIQFQNNGVVDDSQLPKDRFSAERLKGVDSTLKIQPAKLEDSAVYLCASSHHGLADNTGELFFGEGSRLTVL.

This rearrangement joins TRBV3-1 (or the pseudogene TRBV3-2) to TRBJ1-6; 7 positions match TRBD1. CDR1 and CDR2 from the germline V gene are LGHDT and YNNKEL (reference sequence). V shed 7 bases and J 6 bases; nucleotides not matched to a gene: 18. The CDR3 contains 18 residues. CDR3 sequence (DNA): TGTGCCAGCACCCGACGCGACGGAGACAGGGCAACTAATTCACCCCTCCACTTT. Translated: CASTRRDGDRATNSPLHF.

The genes are TRBV19 and TRBJ2-1, with a weak D call TRBD1 (6 bases). V lost 6 bases and J lost 6, with 12 bases in between. This CDR3 is 13 amino acids long. CDR1 is LNHDA and CDR2 is SQIVND in the germline V gene (reference sequence). CDR3 in DNA: TGTGCCAGTAGCCAGGGGTTCCCCAATGAGCAGTTCTTC. It codes for CASSQGFPNEQFF.

This chain joins TRBV27 and TRBJ1-5; D is unresolved. This CDR3 region has 13 residues. Germline assignment: CDR1 MNHEY and CDR2 SMNVEV (reference sequence). V gave up 5 bases and J gave up 5 bases, with 10 bases separating them. The CDR3 sequence is CASSKGEDQPQHF. DNA of the CDR3: TGTGCCAGCAGTAAGGGAGAGGATCAGCCCCAGCATTTT.